The 2 T cell receptor beta chains below all came from one sample that was sequenced in a study of cytomegalovirus exposure and HLA in healthy donors. The table came from immunoSEQ multiplex PCR; TCRdb's copy has only in-frame clones and leaves some out. This repertoire shows approximately 82,000 clones, roughly 94% found once; its top ten account for under 0.9%. The specimen sequenced was PBMCs. These receptors all stem from a young woman in good health and CMV-seronegative.

A single count supports this clone. This sequence joins TRBV7-6 and TRBJ1-1; weak D call: TRBD1 (5 bases). There are 15 residues in the CDR3. The germline V and J ends were trimmed by 3 bases and 2 bases, with 13 bases remaining between them. Germline CDR1 reads SGHVS; CDR2 reads FNYEAQ. This CDR3 is CASSFGRGANTEAFF. CDR3 nucleotide sequence: TGTGCCAGCAGCTTTGGGCGCGGGGCAAACACTGAAGCTTTCTTT.

V usage is TRBV13 and J usage is TRBJ1-1; 7 bases fit TRBD1. CDR3 size: 14 residues. The germline V gene encodes CDR1 PRHDT and CDR2 FYEKMQ (reference sequence). The junction had 5 bases not matched to a gene; V was cut back by 5 bases and J by 2 bases. Written as DNA, the CDR3 is TGTGCCAGCAGCGGGGACAGAGCCAACACTGAAGCTTTCTTT. This encodes CASSGDRANTEAFF.